These 25 T cell receptor beta chains were all obtained from the same sample, sequenced in a study of Graves' ophthalmopathy and Graves' hyperthyroidism. Amplification targeted the TCR beta CDR3 regions, with RNA transcripts as the source material. HTBI primers primed a first-round RT-PCR, and a second-round multiplex PCR followed. In TCRdb, the multiplex PCR reads were re-called with MiXCR into one record per CDR3 protein. The data contain some 390,000 distinct CDR3 sequences, around 19% of them singletons. Sequences were obtained from peripheral blood. The receptors stem from a woman between 18 and 30 years old with Graves' ophthalmopathy.

This clonotype was counted ten times or more. This chain joins TRBV7-2 and TRBJ1-6, with D perhaps matching TRBD1 (5 bases). The length of the CDR3 is 16 residues. Germline assignment: CDR1 SGHTA and CDR2 FQGNSA. Trimming shortened V by 6 bases and J by 0 bases, and 12 bases separated the two germline ends. The CDR3 loop reads CASRLDDSSYNSPLHF. The CDR3 bases are TGTGCCAGCAGATTGGATGACAGCTCCTATAATTCACCCCTCCACTTT.

As concerns this clonotype: No conserved phenylalanine or tryptophan ends this CDR3, so it is likely a read error. The V gene is TRBV6-1, the J gene TRBJ2-7, with 8 nucleotides matching TRBD2. The germline CDR1 and CDR2 sequences are MNHNS and SASEGT. The CDR3 has 16 amino acids. Trimming at V came to 6 bases and at J to 1 base, leaving 11 bases not matched to a gene. The CDR3 DNA reads as TGTGCCAGCAGCTTGGTGTCTAGCGGGCGATCCTACGAGCAGTACTTG. This sequence encodes CASSLVSSGRSYEQYL.

This clonotype came up many times. The chain has TRBV7-8 and TRBJ2-5; no clear D. The V end was cut by 3 bases, the J end by 1 base, with 12 bases between. The CDR3 loop spans 15 amino acids. Germline V gene data show CDR1 as SGHVS and CDR2 as FQNEAQ. CDR3 in DNA: TGTGCCAGCAGCTTCTCGCCGGGCGTCCAAGAGACCCAGTACTTC. This translates into CASSFSPGVQETQYF.

CDR3 sequence: CASSMTDSSYEQYF. The DNA of the CDR3 is TGTGCCAGCAGCATGACGGACAGCTCCTACGAGCAGTACTTC. The J gene is TRBJ2-7, the V gene TRBV7-3; the D gene is possibly TRBD1 (6 bases). Germline loops: CDR1 SGHTA, CDR2 FQGTGA. This CDR3 comprises 14 residues. Trimming left V 5 bases short and J 0 bases short, with 11 bases between.

This clonotype appeared many times. CDR3 protein: CASPQGVNQPQHF. CDR3 DNA sequence: TGTGCCAGCCCCCAGGGAGTGAATCAGCCCCAGCATTTT. The chain is built from TRBV12-3 or TRBV12-4 and TRBJ1-5; D is possibly TRBD1 (5 bases). V was clipped by 8 bases and J by 4 bases, with 12 bases between them. The CDR3 loop spans 13 amino acids.

This clonotype was seen at least ten times. The chain employs TRBV29-1 and TRBJ1-5, with a tentative D call TRBD1 (5 bases). Germline CDR1 is SQVTM and CDR2 is ANQGSEA. This CDR3 has 12 residues. The CDR3 region has the DNA TGCAGTGTCGGGGGGGGCAATCAGCCCCAGCATTTT. Its protein product is CSVGGGNQPQHF.

The rearrangement uses TRBV30 and TRBJ2-7, with TRBD1 matching over 10 bases. This CDR3 contains 14 residues. J gave up 2 bases and V 2 bases, and 3 bases lay outside the gene matches. The V gene's germline CDR1 is GTSNPN and CDR2 SVGIG (reference sequence). CDR3 coding DNA: TGTGCCTGGAGTCCTGGGACAGGGGCCTACGAGCAGTACTTC. It yields the protein CAWSPGTGAYEQYF. The whole variable domain, filled in from reference TRBV30 and TRBJ2-7, reads SQTIHQWPATLVQPVGSPLSLECTVEGTSNPNLYWYRQAAGRGLQLLFYSVGIGQISSEVPQNLSASRPQDRQFILSSKKLLLSDSGFYLCAWSPGTGAYEQYFGPGTRLTVT.

The chain links TRBV6-1 to TRBJ2-5; D is unresolved. Germline CDR1 is MNHNS and CDR2 is SASEGT. V was trimmed by 4 bases and J by 0 bases, leaving 12 bases between them. CDR3 length equals 15 residues. The CDR3 sequence: CASSGSQGYQETQYF. DNA of the CDR3: TGTGCCAGCAGTGGGTCTCAAGGGTACCAAGAGACCCAGTACTTC.

This clonotype was detected ten times or more. The J gene is TRBJ2-5, the V gene TRBV28; 13 bases map to TRBD2. With 5 bases clipped from V and 2 bases from J, the junction kept 5 bases outside the gene matches. Germline CDR1 and CDR2: MDHEN and SYDVKM. The CDR3 length is 16 residues. The CDR3, as DNA: TGTGCCAGCAGTCACTTGACTAGCGGGGGGCAAGAGACCCAGTACTTC. It yields the protein CASSHLTSGGQETQYF.

This clonotype was counted ten times or more. The chain couples TRBV27 to TRBJ2-7; perhaps TRBD1 as D (6 bases). Germline loops: CDR1 MNHEY, CDR2 SMNVEV (reference sequence). Trimming shortened V by 3 bases and J by 0 bases, and 12 bases separated the two germline ends. There are 15 residues in the CDR3. The CDR3 DNA is TGTGCCAGCAGTTTCCAGGGGATTAACTCCTACGAGCAGTACTTC. It yields the protein CASSFQGINSYEQYF.

The chain links TRBV30 to TRBJ2-2, with 7 bases identical to TRBD1. V dropped 2 bases and J dropped 2; count of bases not matched to a gene: 8. This CDR3 region has 16 residues. CDR1 is GTSNPN, CDR2 SVGIG, per germline (reference sequence). CDR3 sequence: CAWSKTGVFNTGELFF. As DNA, the CDR3 is TGTGCCTGGAGTAAAACAGGGGTCTTCAACACCGGGGAGCTGTTTTTT. Using reference TRBV30 and TRBJ2-2 for the parts outside the CDR3, the full variable domain is SQTIHQWPATLVQPVGSPLSLECTVEGTSNPNLYWYRQAAGRGLQLLFYSVGIGQISSEVPQNLSASRPQDRQFILSSKKLLLSDSGFYLCAWSKTGVFNTGELFFGEGSRLTVL.

This clonotype was detected ten times or more. The chain carries TRBV2 and TRBJ2-5; 12 bases fit TRBD2. Germline V gene data show CDR1 as SNHLY and CDR2 as FYNNEI. After removal of 7 bases from V and 2 bases from J, the junction contained 5 bases not matched to a gene. The CDR3 length is 15 residues. The CDR3 nucleotides are TGTGCCAGCAATCCGACTAGCGGGGGTCAAGAGACCCAGTACTTC. Amino acids: CASNPTSGGQETQYF.

The J gene is TRBJ2-7, the V gene TRBV7-8; 7 bases fit TRBD1. Trimming cost V 6 bases and J 2 bases; bases outside gene matches: 10. CDR3 length equals 15 residues. Germline CDR1 reads SGHVS; CDR2 reads FQNEAQ. This chain's CDR3 is CASSLTSGTAYEQYF. The CDR3 DNA reads as TGTGCCAGCAGTTTAACGTCCGGGACAGCCTACGAGCAGTACTTC.

This clonotype was observed many times. CDR3 region: CSVGLSGANVLTF. CDR3 bases: TGCAGCGTAGGCCTGTCAGGGGCCAACGTCCTGACTTTC. The genes are TRBV29-1 and TRBJ2-6, with D uncertain. The CDR3 consists of 13 residues. The germline V gene encodes CDR1 SQVTM and CDR2 ANQGSEA. V was trimmed by 6 bases and J by 4 bases, leaving 10 bases between them.

This clonotype was observed at least ten times. This CDR3 reads CASSVGDRGYGYTF. In DNA, the CDR3 is TGTGCCAGCAGCGTAGGGGACAGGGGATATGGCTACACCTTC. This chain uses TRBV9 with TRBJ1-2; 10 bases align to TRBD1. With V trimmed by 0 bases and J by 5 bases, 1 base remained unmatched. Germline-derived CDR1 and CDR2 are SGDLS and YYNGEE. This CDR3 has 14 residues.

This clonotype occurred many times. This rearrangement joins TRBV6-2 or TRBV6-3 to TRBJ1-3, with unresolved D. The CDR3 consists of 13 residues. Germline V lookup: CDR1 MNHEY, CDR2 SVGEGT. Trimming pared 8 bases from V and 2 bases from J, leaving 10 bases between. CDR3 amino acids: CASRRSPGNTIYF. DNA of the CDR3: TGTGCCAGCCGCCGGTCCCCTGGAAACACCATATATTTT.

This clonotype occurred many times. The chain uses TRBV5-1 and TRBJ1-1; 8 positions agree with TRBD1. V lost 4 bases, J lost 2 bases, and 7 bases stayed unmatched. This CDR3 has 15 amino acids. Germline V gene sequence: CDR1 SGHRS, CDR2 YFSETQ. Here the CDR3 reads CASSKTGTGNTEAFF. CDR3 DNA sequence: TGCGCCAGCAGCAAAACCGGGACAGGTAACACTGAAGCTTTCTTT.

This clonotype appeared many times. The chain links TRBV6-5 to TRBJ1-1; D is uncertain. V lost 5 bases and J lost 3, with 13 bases in between. The CDR3 runs 14 residues. CDR1 MNHEY and CDR2 SVGAGI come from the germline V gene. As DNA, the CDR3 is TGTGCCAGCAGTACCCGGACGGTGGACACTGAAGCTTTCTTT. This gives the protein CASSTRTVDTEAFF.

V usage is TRBV10-1 and J usage is TRBJ1-1, with 10 bases identical to TRBD1. The CDR3 is made up of 13 amino acids. V gave up 9 bases and J gave up 6 bases; unmatched junction bases: 7. The germline CDR1 and CDR2 sequences are WNHNN and SYGVQD (reference sequence). DNA of the CDR3: TGCGCCAGTTCGGGACAGGGGAGACCTGAAGCTTTCTTT. Translating it yields CASSGQGRPEAFF.

This clonotype has just a few counts. The V call is TRBV28, the J call TRBJ2-7, with 13 bases aligning to TRBD2. Per germline, CDR1 MDHEN and CDR2 SYDVKM. V dropped 6 bases and J dropped 5; count of bases not matched to a gene: 7. The CDR3 runs 15 residues. CDR3 sequence (DNA): TGTGCCAGCAGGACCGGGACTAGCGGGATTAACGAGCAGTACTTC. Its translation: CASRTGTSGINEQYF. The variable domain in full, with the rest retrieved from reference TRBV28 and TRBJ2-7, is DVKVTQSSRYLVKRTGEKVFLECVQDMDHENMFWYRQDPGLGLRLIYFSYDVKMKEKGDIPEGYSVSREKKERFSLILESASTNQTSMYLCASRTGTSGINEQYFGPGTRLTVT.

This clonotype was seen ten or more times. V usage is TRBV6-1 and J usage is TRBJ2-7; 10 bases align to TRBD1. Trimming cost V 7 bases and J 4 bases; bases outside gene matches: 10. Germline V CDR1 and CDR2: MNHNS, SASEGT. The CDR3 contains 15 residues. The CDR3 reads CASTLFRDRGYEQYF. The CDR3 DNA reads as TGTGCCAGCACCCTATTTCGGGACAGGGGTTACGAGCAGTACTTC.

At least ten counts were recorded for this clonotype. In DNA form, the CDR3 reads TGCGCCAGCAGCGGGAATGGCTACGAGCAGTACTTC. Translated, it gives CASSGNGYEQYF. The chain employs TRBV5-1 and TRBJ2-7, with unresolved D. The CDR3 length is 12 residues. Germline lookup yields CDR1 SGHRS and CDR2 YFSETQ. The ends were cut back, 4 bases at V and 3 bases at J, with 8 bases in the middle.

This clonotype appeared many times. This chain joins TRBV6-5 and TRBJ2-7; possibly TRBD1 or TRBD2 for D (5 bases each). Trimming took 6 bases from V and 1 from J, leaving 16 bases between them. Germline V gives CDR1 MNHEY, CDR2 SVGAGI. This CDR3 has 15 residues. Here the CDR3 reads CASSGAGIGSYEQYF. In DNA form, the CDR3 reads TGTGCCAGCAGCGGGGCCGGGATAGGGTCCTACGAGCAGTACTTC.

This clonotype was recorded at least ten times. CDR3 in amino acids: CASSQVSGYNSPLHF. In nucleotides, the CDR3 is TGCGCCAGCAGCCAAGTCTCAGGCTATAATTCACCCCTCCACTTT. This chain connects TRBV4-1 to TRBJ1-6; D uncertain. Germline V gene lookup returns CDR1 MGHRA and CDR2 YSYEKL. The ends were cut back, 1 base at V and 3 bases at J, with 7 bases in the middle. The CDR3 loop spans 15 amino acids.

This rearrangement joins TRBV6-2 or TRBV6-3 to TRBJ1-6, with TRBD1 identical over 7 bases. Per germline, CDR1 MNHEY and CDR2 SVGEGT. V shed 8 bases and J 0 bases; nucleotides not matched to a gene: 13. This CDR3 has 18 amino acids. The CDR3 DNA reads TGTGCCAGCGGACTCCGGGACAGCGGAAGCTCCTATAATTCACCCCTCCACTTT. Translating gives CASGLRDSGSSYNSPLHF.